A selection of T cell receptor beta chains follows, all from one sample in a study of response to subunit inactivated influenza vaccine. TCRdb re-analysed the RT-PCR reads in MiXCR, keeping a single row per CDR3 protein. Here the sample spans about 540,000 distinct CDR3 sequences, under 30% being singletons. The sample was also linked to a second study, of T cells expressing NK-cell markers.

The specimen was CD4+ T cells sorted from PBMCs, collected about 12 days after vaccination. The receptors derive from a man aged 50 to 60 who received an inactivated influenza vaccine. CDR3s include the opening cysteine and the closing phenylalanine or tryptophan. Each record gives: V gene, CDR3 length, D gene, J gene, CDR3 protein. A D gene is named only where the DNA matches it firmly.

V: TRBV6-1
length: 15
D: .
J: TRBJ2-7
CDR3: CASRQAATSSYEQYF

V: TRBV7-2
length: 15
D: TRBD1
J: TRBJ2-6
CDR3: CASSNRGAGANVLTF

V: TRBV16
length: 13
D: .
J: TRBJ2-5
CDR3: CASSPDSQETQYF

V: TRBV5-5
length: 14
D: TRBD1
J: TRBJ1-1
CDR3: CASSWDRLNTEAFF

V: TRBV12-3/TRBV12-4
length: 16
D: TRBD2
J: TRBJ2-1
CDR3: CASRPSGGIPSGEQFF

V: TRBV10-3
length: 15
D: TRBD2
J: TRBJ2-1
CDR3: CAISRLAGDSNEQFF

V: TRBV4-2
length: 15
D: TRBD1
J: TRBJ2-5
CDR3: CASSQRDRGQETQYF

V: TRBV20-1
length: 9
D: TRBD1
J: TRBJ1-1
CDR3: CSATYRDRF

V: TRBV5-1
length: 12
D: .
J: TRBJ2-7
CDR3: CASSLGHGEQYF

V: TRBV5-1
length: 14
D: .
J: TRBJ2-7
CDR3: CASSLDKVFYEQYF

V: TRBV6-2/TRBV6-3
length: 16
D: .
J: TRBJ1-1
CDR3: CASSYAPGVVHTEAFF

V: TRBV5-6
length: 14
D: .
J: TRBJ1-1
CDR3: CASSLEMVNTEAFF

V: TRBV5-1
length: 13
D: .
J: TRBJ2-2
CDR3: CASSPLGTGELFF

V: TRBV20-1
length: 13
D: .
J: TRBJ2-5
CDR3: CSAPPGVWETQYF

V: TRBV5-1
length: 15
D: .
J: TRBJ1-6
CDR3: CASSLVAEPNSPLHF

V: TRBV12-3/TRBV12-4
length: 14
D: .
J: TRBJ2-2
CDR3: CASSLHGGTGELFF

V: TRBV4-3
length: 14
D: TRBD2
J: TRBJ2-1
CDR3: CASSRGLAGNEQFF

V: TRBV5-1
length: 15
D: .
J: TRBJ2-7
CDR3: CASSLAGSDSYEQYF

V: TRBV4-3
length: 18
D: TRBD2
J: TRBJ2-3
CDR3: CASSQDTSGNPHIDTQYF

V: TRBV6-2/TRBV6-3
length: 18
D: TRBD2
J: TRBJ2-1
CDR3: CASSYDSGRRVFYVEQFF

V: TRBV2
length: 13
D: TRBD1
J: TRBJ2-7
CDR3: CASSDGLRTGLQF

V: TRBV20-1
length: 14
D: .
J: TRBJ1-5
CDR3: CSARSHRGNQPQHF

V: TRBV6-2/TRBV6-3
length: 20
D: TRBD2
J: TRBJ2-1
CDR3: CASTHYYAAGTSGNYNEQFF

V: TRBV12-3/TRBV12-4
length: 15
D: TRBD2
J: TRBJ2-1
CDR3: CASSWTSGSGNEQFF

V: TRBV9
length: 15
D: .
J: TRBJ2-7
CDR3: CASSVGPTGVYEQYF

V: TRBV12-3/TRBV12-4
length: 17
D: TRBD2
J: TRBJ2-7
CDR3: CASSFGGRLALFYEQYF

V: TRBV25-1
length: 14
D: .
J: TRBJ1-4
CDR3: CASTRAGHEGKLFF

V: TRBV6-2/TRBV6-3
length: 18
D: TRBD1
J: TRBJ2-7
CDR3: CASSYGTGAIFLTYEQYF

V: TRBV7-9
length: 16
D: TRBD1
J: TRBJ2-7
CDR3: CASSSTTGGGSYEQYF

V: TRBV28
length: 15
D: .
J: TRBJ2-6
CDR3: CASSWGGPGANVLTF

V: TRBV12-3/TRBV12-4
length: 13
D: TRBD1
J: TRBJ1-5
CDR3: CASSPDRVQPHHF

V: TRBV6-1
length: 16
D: TRBD1
J: TRBJ2-7
CDR3: CASSLGPGQGAYEQYF

V: TRBV6-2/TRBV6-3
length: 14
D: TRBD1
J: TRBJ2-2
CDR3: CASRRQGFTGELFF

V: TRBV6-2/TRBV6-3
length: 14
D: .
J: TRBJ2-5
CDR3: CASSYQGYQETQYF

V: TRBV5-1
length: 16
D: .
J: TRBJ2-1
CDR3: CASSPHWGSSYNEQFF

V: TRBV7-8
length: 20
D: TRBD2
J: TRBJ2-3
CDR3: CASSILLTSGRGISTDTQYF

V: TRBV28
length: 11
D: .
J: TRBJ2-7
CDR3: CASSRRDEQYF

V: TRBV27
length: 14
D: TRBD1
J: TRBJ2-7
CDR3: CASTEGYTGGKQYF

V: TRBV5-1
length: 17
D: TRBD2
J: TRBJ2-7
CDR3: CASSSQKTSGVSYEQYF

V: TRBV18
length: 14
D: TRBD2
J: TRBJ2-1
CDR3: CASSPGLATNEQFF

V: TRBV2
length: 17
D: TRBD2
J: TRBJ2-5
CDR3: CASTAPGLAGAQETQYF

V: TRBV5-1
length: 13
D: .
J: TRBJ2-5
CDR3: CASSLAPEETQYF

V: TRBV5-1
length: 21
D: .
J: TRBJ2-1
CDR3: CASSLAGLGRGRRILHNEQFF

V: TRBV5-1
length: 14
D: .
J: TRBJ2-2
CDR3: CASMGPANTGELFF

V: TRBV5-5
length: 14
D: .
J: TRBJ2-7
CDR3: CASSRGDFTYEQYF

V: TRBV20-1
length: 14
D: .
J: TRBJ2-5
CDR3: CSASRLLGQETQYF

V: TRBV7-9
length: 16
D: TRBD1
J: TRBJ1-4
CDR3: CASSPTGLVTNEKLFF

V: TRBV20-1
length: 16
D: TRBD2
J: TRBJ2-3
CDR3: CSATGTSGVSTDTQYF

V: TRBV10-3
length: 14
D: .
J: TRBJ2-7
CDR3: CAISESQAATEQYF

V: TRBV4-3
length: 15
D: .
J: TRBJ2-1
CDR3: CASSQERSGYNEQFF

V: TRBV4-3
length: 14
D: .
J: TRBJ1-1
CDR3: CASSQGLGITEAFF

V: TRBV29-1
length: 16
D: .
J: TRBJ2-2
CDR3: CSVGHRRLGNTGELFF

V: TRBV27
length: 16
D: .
J: TRBJ2-3
CDR3: CASSLRLASSQDTQYF

V: TRBV12-3/TRBV12-4
length: 16
D: .
J: TRBJ2-3
CDR3: CASSSGRSLLTDTQYF

V: TRBV11-1
length: 18
D: .
J: TRBJ2-6
CDR3: CASSFTWSGARRANVLTF

V: TRBV9
length: 15
D: .
J: TRBJ2-7
CDR3: CASSVEAGGSYEQYF

V: TRBV6-1
length: 16
D: TRBD1
J: TRBJ2-1
CDR3: CASRSDRVGSYNEQFF

V: TRBV4-3
length: 19
D: TRBD2
J: TRBJ2-5
CDR3: CASSQNRLAGTQYQETQYF

V: TRBV7-2
length: 14
D: .
J: TRBJ2-7
CDR3: CASSPGTPVYEQYF